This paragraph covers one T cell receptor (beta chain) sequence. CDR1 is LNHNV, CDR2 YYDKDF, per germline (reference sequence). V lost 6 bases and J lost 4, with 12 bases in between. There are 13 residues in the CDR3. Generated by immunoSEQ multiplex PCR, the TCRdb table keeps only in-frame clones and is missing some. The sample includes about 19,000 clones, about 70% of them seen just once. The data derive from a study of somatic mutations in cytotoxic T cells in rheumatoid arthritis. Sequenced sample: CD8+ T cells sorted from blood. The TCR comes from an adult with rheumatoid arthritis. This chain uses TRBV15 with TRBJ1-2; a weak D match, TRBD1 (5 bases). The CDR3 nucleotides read TGTGCCACCAGAACGACGGACACCTATGGCTACACCTTC. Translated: CATRTTDTYGYTF. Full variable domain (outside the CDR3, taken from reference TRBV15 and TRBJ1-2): DAMVIQNPRYQVTQFGKPVTLSCSQTLNHNVMYWYQQKSSQAPKLLFHYYDKDFNNEADTPDNFQSRRPNTSFCFLDIRSPGLGDTAMYLCATRTTDTYGYTFGSGTRLTVV.